This entry lists 27 T cell receptor beta chains sequenced from one sample in a study of cytomegalovirus exposure and HLA in healthy donors. 60 Vbeta and 13 Jbeta primers were used in PCR. Sequencing used immunoSEQ multiplex PCR; TCRdb keeps in-frame clones, though not all of them. The table has tens of thousands of clones, 67% seen once. Sequences were obtained from PBMCs. These receptors were collected from a man aged 30 to 45 in good health and CMV-seronegative.

This chain links TRBV7-2 with TRBJ2-7, with 10 bases lining up with TRBD1. The CDR3 is made up of 15 amino acids. Trimming cost V 5 bases and J 2 bases; bases outside gene matches: 6. CDR1 and CDR2 (germline): SGHTA, FQGNSA. As DNA, the CDR3 is TGTGCCAGCAGCCCCCCTGGGACAGGGGCCTACGAGCAGTACTTC. Amino acid sequence: CASSPPGTGAYEQYF.

The CDR3 coding sequence is TGCGCCAGCAGCTCTTCGACTAGCGAGCTCTCCTACAATGAGCAGTTCTTC. Translating gives CASSSSTSELSYNEQFF. J is TRBJ2-1 and V is TRBV4-1, with 8 bases aligning to TRBD2. CDR3 length: 17 amino acids. Losses at the gene ends were 5 bases for V and 0 bases for J; bases not matched to a gene: 9. CDR1 is MGHRA and CDR2 is YSYEKL in the germline V gene.

This clone came up a few times. The J gene is TRBJ1-1, the V gene TRBV6-5; 8 positions match TRBD1. Germline CDR1 is MNHEY and CDR2 is SVGAGI. V was clipped by 0 bases and J by 6 bases; unmatched bases: 3. This CDR3 is 14 amino acids long. The DNA for the CDR3 is TGTGCCAGCAGTTACTCGACAGGGGCCGCTGAAGCTTTCTTT. This gives the protein CASSYSTGAAEAFF.

The chain uses TRBV7-8 and TRBJ1-1; perhaps TRBD1 as D (5 bases). This CDR3 contains 14 residues. V lost 0 bases and J lost 4, with 9 bases in between. Germline CDR1 reads SGHVS; CDR2 reads FQNEAQ. The CDR3 DNA is TGTGCCAGCAGCTTAGCAACGGGGGGCACTGAAGCTTTCTTT. Amino acid sequence: CASSLATGGTEAFF.

V is TRBV30 and J is TRBJ2-1; a weak D match, TRBD2 (6 bases). The germline gives CDR1 GTSNPN, CDR2 SVGIG (reference sequence). There are 14 residues in the CDR3. Trimming cost V 4 bases and J 6 bases, with 16 bases left between them. Written as DNA, the CDR3 is TGTGCCTGGAATGTCGTGACTAGTTCCAATGAGCAGTTCTTC. It codes for CAWNVVTSSNEQFF.

The CDR3 region has the DNA TGTGCCAGCAGCTTAACCTACTCCTACGAGCAGTACTTC. It specifies CASSLTYSYEQYF. V gene TRBV11-2 combines with J gene TRBJ2-5; D not resolved. The better agreement between TRBJ2-7 and the DNA end casts doubt on the J call. The germline V gene encodes CDR1 SGHAT and CDR2 FQNNGV. This CDR3 is built from 13 residues.

V and J are TRBV6-5 and TRBJ2-5; TRBD1 agrees at 7 bases. CDR3 length: 15 residues. V shed 4 bases and J 1 base; nucleotides not matched to a gene: 6. Germline-derived CDR1 and CDR2 are MNHEY and SVGAGI. CDR3 coding DNA: TGTGCCAGCAGTTCCCGTTGGACAGGCCAAGAGACCCAGTACTTC. As protein: CASSSRWTGQETQYF.

V gene TRBV27 combines with J gene TRBJ2-7; D possibly corresponds to TRBD1 (5 bases). The CDR3 is 14 amino acids. CDR1 MNHEY and CDR2 SMNVEV come from the germline V gene (reference sequence). The V end was cut by 5 bases, the J end by 0 bases, with 11 bases between. CDR3 residues: CASSPRANSYEQYF. The CDR3, as DNA: TGTGCCAGCAGTCCCAGGGCCAACTCCTACGAGCAGTACTTC.

The V call is TRBV9, the J call TRBJ2-3; no reliable D call. Germline CDR1 reads SGDLS; CDR2 reads YYNGEE. The CDR3 length is 14 residues. Trimming shortened V by 0 bases and J by 3 bases, and 8 bases separated the two germline ends. This CDR3 is CASSVAPFTDTQYF. In nucleotides, the CDR3 is TGTGCCAGCAGCGTAGCTCCCTTTACAGATACGCAGTATTTT.

The chain joins TRBV7-2 to TRBJ1-2, with 7 bases matching TRBD1. Germline V gene lookup returns CDR1 SGHTA and CDR2 FQGNSA. The CDR3 has 13 amino acids. The ends lost 5 bases at V and 5 bases at J; junction bases unmatched: 5. The CDR3: CASSPTGPYGYTF. The CDR3 DNA follows: TGTGCCAGCAGCCCGACAGGGCCTTATGGCTACACCTTC.

A few counts support this clone. This rearrangement joins TRBV11-1 to TRBJ2-2; D possibly corresponds to TRBD2 (6 bases). This CDR3 is built from 15 residues. V dropped 4 bases and J dropped 6 bases, with 15 bases sitting between them. CDR1 is SGHAT, CDR2 FQDESV, per germline (reference sequence). CDR3 DNA sequence: TGTGCCAGCAGCTCTCGGGAGTCCAAAGCCGGGGAGCTGTTTTTT. It is translated as CASSSRESKAGELFF.

On this clone: Other DNA sequences of this sample code for an identical CDR3. This rearrangement joins TRBV11-2 to TRBJ2-7; 8 bases agree with TRBD2. Germline V gene data show CDR1 as SGHAT and CDR2 as FQNNGV. CDR3 size: 15 residues. The V segment lost 1 base and the J segment 1 base; nucleotides outside the gene matches: 3. The CDR3 nucleotides are TGTGCCAGCAGCTTAGCATCGGGGGGGTCCTACGAGCAGTACTTC. Its protein is CASSLASGGSYEQYF. Together with reference TRBV11-2 and TRBJ2-7, the CDR3 gives the full variable domain: EAGVAQSPRYKIIEKRQSVAFWCNPISGHATLYWYQQILGQGPKLLIQFQNNGVVDDSQLPKDRFSAERLKGVDSTLKIQPAKLEDSAVYLCASSLASGGSYEQYFGPGTRLTVT.

This clone appeared a few times. The chain carries TRBV10-3 and TRBJ1-1; maybe TRBD1 (6 bases). Germline V lookup: CDR1 ENHRY, CDR2 SYGVKD. V was cut by 4 bases and J by 5 bases, with 14 bases left in between. The CDR3 is made up of 14 amino acids. The CDR3 here is CAISGQTGLTEAFF. The DNA of the CDR3 is TGTGCCATCAGTGGGCAAACAGGGTTGACTGAAGCTTTCTTT.

This clone is medium-sized within its sample. V is TRBV28 and J is TRBJ1-1; tentative D call: TRBD1 (6 bases). The germline CDR1 and CDR2 sequences are MDHEN and SYDVKM. The V gene lost 5 bases and the J gene lost 8 bases, with 18 bases spanning the gap. There are 14 residues in the CDR3. CDR3 DNA: TGTGCCAGCAGTACCCCGATGGGGGCAAAAGAAGCTTTCTTT. Translation gives CASSTPMGAKEAFF.

This sequence joins TRBV4-3 and TRBJ2-7, with a weak D call TRBD2 (6 bases). With 0 bases removed from V and 6 bases from J, the gap between germline ends came to 15 bases. Germline CDR1 is LGHNA and CDR2 is YSLEER. This CDR3 comprises 15 residues. CDR3 in amino acids: CASSQDRRGPSEQYF. The CDR3 DNA reads TGCGCCAGCAGCCAAGATCGGAGGGGACCCTCCGAGCAGTACTTC.

The CDR3 nucleotides are TGTGCCAGCAGCGTTAACCACAGGGCTCTTGGCTACACCTTC. Translating gives CASSVNHRALGYTF. V gene TRBV27 combines with J gene TRBJ1-2, with D tentatively TRBD1 (6 bases). V shed 6 bases and J shed 7 bases, with 18 bases lying between them. CDR1 and CDR2 (germline): MNHEY, SMNVEV (reference sequence). The CDR3 is made up of 14 amino acids.

The chain combines TRBV29-1 with TRBJ1-2; 8 bases match TRBD1. The CDR3 has 14 residues. Per the germline V gene, CDR1 is SQVTM and CDR2 is ANQGSEA. Germline trimming cut 6 bases from V and 7 bases from J; bases unmatched to any gene: 13. Here the CDR3 DNA reads TGCAGCGTGGGCTCGGGACAGGAGGGGGGTGGCTACACCTTC. It encodes CSVGSGQEGGGYTF.

V and J are TRBV19 and TRBJ1-1; D uncertain. Germline V lookup: CDR1 LNHDA, CDR2 SQIVND (reference sequence). V was cut by 3 bases and J by 2 bases, with 10 bases left in between. CDR3 size: 14 residues. The CDR3 loop reads CASSISHRNTEAFF. The CDR3 DNA reads TGTGCCAGTAGTATCTCACACCGAAACACTGAAGCTTTCTTT.

The rearrangement links TRBV5-1 to TRBJ1-1, with 7 bases aligning to TRBD1. V was pared by 5 bases and J by 1 base, with 8 bases of the junction left unmatched. CDR1 is SGHRS, CDR2 YFSETQ, per germline. The CDR3 covers 15 residues. The CDR3 DNA reads TGCGCCAGCAGGACCCCAGGGGGACCGAACACTGAAGCTTTCTTT. It yields the protein CASRTPGGPNTEAFF.

The chain combines TRBV5-6 with TRBJ1-1; D not certain. V was trimmed by 6 bases and J by 4 bases, leaving 16 bases between them. The CDR3 spans 14 residues. Germline CDR1 SGHDT, CDR2 YYEEEE. This chain's CDR3 is CASNSIHRGTEAFF. The CDR3 region has the DNA TGTGCCAGCAACTCGATCCATAGAGGCACTGAAGCTTTCTTT.

This chain uses TRBV12-5 with TRBJ2-7; 8 nucleotides agree with TRBD1. Germline CDR1 is LGHNT and CDR2 is FRNRAP. Trimming took 1 base from V and 0 from J; bases not matched to a gene: 2. The CDR3 extends over 15 amino acids. CDR3 residues: CASGLAGTGSYEQYF. CDR3 sequence (DNA): TGTGCTAGTGGTTTGGCCGGGACAGGCTCCTACGAGCAGTACTTC.

The chain employs TRBV28 and TRBJ2-1, with 8 bases that match TRBD1. CDR3 length: 15 amino acids. Unmatched junction bases numbered 14, after V lost 7 bases and J lost 9 bases. Germline CDR1 and CDR2: MDHEN and SYDVKM. The CDR3 DNA reads TGTGCCAGCACCCTAAGAGGGACAGGTTATATTGAGCAGTTCTTC. This encodes CASTLRGTGYIEQFF.

The J gene is TRBJ1-1, the V gene TRBV7-9; 12 positions agree with TRBD1. This CDR3 is 16 amino acids long. J lost 4 bases, V lost 5 bases, and 8 bases had no gene match. Germline V gives CDR1 SEHNR, CDR2 FQNEAQ (reference sequence). The CDR3 is CASSPGTGGRVTEAFF. The CDR3 DNA is TGTGCCAGCAGCCCCGGGACAGGGGGCAGGGTCACTGAAGCTTTCTTT.

CDR3 sequence reads: CASGSGGMEFF. The CDR3 nucleotides read TGTGCTAGTGGTTCGGGGGGGATGGAGTTCTTC. This chain links TRBV12-5 with TRBJ2-1, with 8 nucleotides matching TRBD2. Per the germline V gene, CDR1 is LGHNT and CDR2 is FRNRAP. The CDR3 loop spans 11 amino acids. Trimming cost V 4 bases and J 14 bases; bases outside gene matches: 4.

V gene TRBV7-9 combines with J gene TRBJ2-5; 8 bases are shared with TRBD2. Per the germline V gene, CDR1 is SEHNR and CDR2 is FQNEAQ (reference sequence). This CDR3 is built from 18 residues. Unmatched junction bases numbered 15, after V lost 1 base and J lost 5 bases. The CDR3 coding sequence is TGTGCCAGCAGCTTAGGCCCGCAACCACTAGCGGCGGGGGAGACCCAGTACTTC. This codes for CASSLGPQPLAAGETQYF.

This clone was picked up a small number of times. The chain links TRBV5-4 to TRBJ2-7; 9 bases agree with TRBD2. CDR3 length: 17 residues. The V and J ends lost 0 bases and 5 bases, in that order; junction bases with no gene match: 12. Germline assignment: CDR1 SGHNT and CDR2 YYREEE (reference sequence). Here the CDR3 reads CASSLGEASGVGNEQYF. CDR3 sequence (DNA): TGTGCCAGCAGCTTGGGTGAGGCTAGCGGGGTCGGCAACGAGCAGTACTTC.

The V call is TRBV27, the J call TRBJ2-4; 10 positions match TRBD2. Trimming at V came to 2 bases and at J to 5 bases, leaving 3 bases not matched to a gene. Germline V gene sequence: CDR1 MNHEY, CDR2 SMNVEV (reference sequence). The CDR3 covers 15 residues. Written as DNA, the CDR3 is TGTGCCAGCAGTTTAACTAGCGGGATGCAAAACATTCAGTACTTC. Protein sequence: CASSLTSGMQNIQYF.